This T cell receptor beta chain emerged from a study of cytomegalovirus exposure and HLA in healthy donors. This table comes from immunoSEQ multiplex PCR, and its TCRdb copy is limited to in-frame clones, with some not included. The sample holds 150,000 to 250,000 clones; 80% to 85% are singletons and the top ten take around 1.2%. Source material: PBMCs. The sequence derives from a woman aged 30 to 39 in good health and CMV-seronegative.

The CDR3 region has the DNA TGTGCCAGCAGTTACTCGGAACGGGACACCGGGGAGCTGTTTTTT. Translated: CASSYSERDTGELFF. The genes are TRBV6-5 and TRBJ2-2; D remains ambiguous. There are 15 residues in the CDR3. V lost 0 bases and J lost 3, with 8 bases in between. CDR1 is MNHEY and CDR2 is SVGAGI in the germline V gene.